This TCR beta chain was found in a study of T cell responses to AZD1222 COVID-19 vaccine. General study results and limits: Along spike, vaccine-associated CD4 TCRs were found throughout, with dominance at 160-218 and 743-854.

Comment on this clone: The antigen is unknown.

The data were produced by immunoSEQ multiplex PCR, yet TCRdb's version contains in-frame clones alone and is incomplete. The sample carries 100,000 to 120,000 clones, around 88% recorded once. The receptor was isolated from an adult who received the AZD1222 COVID-19 vaccine. The specimen was peripheral blood, collected 28 days after the second AZD1222 dose.

The DNA for the CDR3 is TGTGCCAGCAGTTTAATTCGAGATACGCAGTATTTT. As protein: CASSLIRDTQYF. The rearrangement joins TRBV28 to TRBJ2-3; the D is unclear. This CDR3 is built from 12 residues. In germline, CDR1 is MDHEN, CDR2 SYDVKM. With 2 bases removed from V and 5 bases from J, the gap between germline ends came to 5 bases.